This TCR beta chain was identified in a study of technical replicates of blood from several donors. V lost 6 bases to trimming and J lost 2 bases, with 11 bases between them. There are 14 residues in the CDR3. CDR1 and CDR2 from the germline V gene are SNHLY and FYNNEI. Some clones are missing from TCRdb's copy, which holds only in-frame ones; the method was immunoSEQ multiplex PCR. Of about 49,000 clones listed, more than 85% are singletons. The chain has TRBV2 and TRBJ1-5; TRBD1 is a possible D gene (6 bases). The sequence was collected from a human donor in good health. Some clones in this sample may be carry-over from other donors' samples. Sequenced: PBMCs. The CDR3 protein is CASRGQNGNQPQHF. For the CDR3, the DNA is TGTGCCAGCAGAGGACAGAACGGCAATCAGCCCCAGCATTTT.